This TCR beta chain was observed in a study of tumor-infiltrating lymphocytes in oesophageal squamous cell carcinoma. Each CDR3 protein is one row after TCRdb ran MiXCR on the PCR reads. The sample yields almost 20,000 distinct CDR3 sequences, 35% to 50% seen once. This clonotype showed up many times. Between the trimmed V and J ends, which lost 2 bases and 8 bases, there was a span of 12 bases. The CDR3 spans 13 residues. Germline V CDR1 and CDR2: MNHEY, SVGEGT. Sequencing was done on a sample of normal esophageal tissue next to the tumor. This sequence was found in a male donor with esophageal squamous cell carcinoma. V and J are TRBV6-2 or TRBV6-3 and TRBJ1-2; D gene uncertain. CDR3 in DNA: TGTGCCAGCAGTTACGGTCACTCTGGAGGCTACACCTTC. This sequence encodes CASSYGHSGGYTF.